This T cell receptor (beta chain) was captured in a study of identical twins. Whole-study findings and limits: The authors noted that invariant MAIT and iNKT cells could partly confound zero-insertion analyses. Within twin pairs, the out-of-frame alpha sequences they shared showed excess low generation probability.

Germline CDR1 and CDR2: SGHRS and YFSETQ. V dropped 4 bases and J dropped 4 bases, with 11 bases sitting between them. This CDR3 region has 13 residues. cDNA carried unique molecular identifiers, and a universal primer site was added by template switching. TCRdb independently ran MiXCR on the 5' RACE reads; one entry per CDR3 protein. The sample has about 100,000 distinct CDR3 sequences, 5.9% seen once. This clonotype was seen ten or more times. Its antigen is as yet unknown. This chain connects TRBV5-1 to TRBJ1-1; no definite D call. This clonotype originated in a woman aged 50 to 65 in good health. The sequenced material came from memory T cells sorted from blood. The CDR3 coding sequence is TGCGCCAGCAGCATGGAGGGCTTCACTGAAGCTTTCTTT. Translated, it gives CASSMEGFTEAFF.